Presented here are 8 T cell receptor beta chains from one specimen sequenced in a study of graft-versus-host responses after intestinal transplantation. The data were produced by immunoSEQ multiplex PCR, yet TCRdb's version contains in-frame clones alone and is incomplete. The table lists fewer than 45,000 clones, roughly 90% of them singletons. This material consisted of PBMCs, taken 524 days after transplant. These receptors were taken from a human patient who received an intestinal transplant, so some T cells may come from the graft donor.

The chain is built from TRBV29-1 and TRBJ1-1; the match to TRBD1 covers 9 bases. Germline V gene lookup returns CDR1 SQVTM and CDR2 ANQGSEA. CDR3 length: 13 amino acids. J was trimmed by 7 bases and V by 2 bases; bases with no gene match: 5. The DNA of the CDR3 is TGCAGCGTTGAAAAGGACAGGGGTGTTGAAGCTTTCTTT. It encodes CSVEKDRGVEAFF. The whole variable domain, remainder taken from reference TRBV29-1 and TRBJ1-1, is SAVISQKPSRDICQRGTSLTIQCQVDSQVTMMFWYRQQPGQSLTLIATANQGSEATYESGFVIDKFPISRPNLTFSTLTVSNMSPEDSSIYLCSVEKDRGVEAFFGQGTRLTVV.

The V call is TRBV7-8, the J call TRBJ1-3; D gene ambiguous. The CDR3 consists of 16 residues. The germline V gene encodes CDR1 SGHVS and CDR2 FQNEAQ. The V end lost 3 bases, the J end lost 0 bases, and 12 bases lay between the germline ends. The CDR3 protein is CASSLFAGNSGNTIYF. The CDR3 bases are TGTGCCAGCAGCTTGTTTGCGGGGAACTCTGGAAACACCATATATTTT.

V gene TRBV2 combines with J gene TRBJ2-2; D is unclear. The CDR3 spans 14 residues. Looked up from germline, CDR1 is SNHLY and CDR2 is FYNNEI. Trimming stripped 7 bases from V and 1 base from J, with 10 bases between. CDR3 in DNA: TGTGCCAGCAACGGCCAGTGGAACACCGGGGAGCTGTTTTTT. Protein sequence: CASNGQWNTGELFF.

The V call is TRBV6-5, the J call TRBJ1-1, with D unclear. Germline assignment: CDR1 MNHEY and CDR2 SVGAGI. Trimming stripped 0 bases from V and 6 bases from J, with 14 bases between. The CDR3 consists of 15 residues. The CDR3 bases are TGTGCCAGCAGTTACTCCGGGTCGACCGGAGCTGAAGCTTTCTTT. Its protein is CASSYSGSTGAEAFF.

J is TRBJ1-5 and V is TRBV15; the D gene is possibly TRBD1 (6 bases). The germline CDR1 and CDR2 sequences are LNHNV and YYDKDF (reference sequence). The CDR3 extends over 13 amino acids. The V gene lost 4 bases and the J gene lost 7 bases, with 11 bases spanning the gap. The CDR3 nucleotides are TGTGCCACCAGCAAGGGGGTGGGCCAGCCCCAGCATTTT. Translated, it gives CATSKGVGQPQHF.

The genes are TRBV5-8 and TRBJ2-7, with D perhaps matching TRBD1 (6 bases). CDR1 and CDR2 from the germline V gene are SGHTS and YDEGEE. The germline V and J ends were trimmed by 2 bases and 7 bases, with 19 bases remaining between them. The CDR3 sequence is 15 residues long. CDR3 DNA: TGTGCCAGCAGCTTTACAGGGCGACTCGATAAAGAGCAGTACTTC. This encodes CASSFTGRLDKEQYF.

V gene TRBV6-5 combines with J gene TRBJ2-2; D gene unclear. The V gene lost 5 bases and the J gene lost 7 bases, with 5 bases spanning the gap. CDR1 and CDR2 (germline): MNHEY, SVGAGI. The CDR3 has 11 residues. CDR3 sequence reads: CASSGGGELFF. The CDR3 bases are TGTGCCAGCAGTGGTGGCGGGGAGCTGTTTTTT.

The DNA for the CDR3 is TGCGCCAGCAGCTTGGGGCGAGGGGGGCTCGACTTCTTGAACACTGAAGCTTTCTTT. Translating gives CASSLGRGGLDFLNTEAFF. J is TRBJ1-1 and V is TRBV5-1; TRBD1 might be the D (6 bases). The germline CDR1 and CDR2 sequences are SGHRS and YFSETQ. CDR3 length equals 19 residues. Trimming stripped 0 bases from V and 0 bases from J, with 21 bases between.